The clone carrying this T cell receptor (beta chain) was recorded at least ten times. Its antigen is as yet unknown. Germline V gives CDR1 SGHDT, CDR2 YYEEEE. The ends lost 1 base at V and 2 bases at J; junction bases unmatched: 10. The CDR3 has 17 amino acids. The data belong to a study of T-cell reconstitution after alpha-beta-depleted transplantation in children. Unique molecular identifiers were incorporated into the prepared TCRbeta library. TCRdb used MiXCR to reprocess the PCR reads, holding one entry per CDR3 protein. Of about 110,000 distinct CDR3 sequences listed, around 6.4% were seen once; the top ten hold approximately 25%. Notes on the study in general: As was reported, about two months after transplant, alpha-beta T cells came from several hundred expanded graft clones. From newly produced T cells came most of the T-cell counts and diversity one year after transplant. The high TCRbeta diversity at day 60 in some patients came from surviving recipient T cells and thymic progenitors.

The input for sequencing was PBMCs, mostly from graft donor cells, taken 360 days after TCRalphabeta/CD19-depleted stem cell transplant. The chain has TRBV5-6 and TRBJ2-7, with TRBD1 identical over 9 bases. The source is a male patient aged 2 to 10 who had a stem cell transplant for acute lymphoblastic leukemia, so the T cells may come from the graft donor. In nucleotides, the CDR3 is TGTGCCAGCAGCTTGTCACTGGGGGGGACAGGGACCTACGAGCAGTACTTC. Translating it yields CASSLSLGGTGTYEQYF.